These 24 T cell receptor beta chains originate from one sample sequenced in a study of cytomegalovirus exposure and HLA in healthy donors. The PCR made use of 60 Vbeta and 13 Jbeta primers. The assay was immunoSEQ multiplex PCR, and TCRdb's table has in-frame clones only and misses some. Of about 160,000 clones in the sample, roughly 84% were seen once. Sequenced material: PBMCs. The receptors derive from a man aged 25 to 45 in good health and CMV-seronegative.

The rearrangement links TRBV7-6 to TRBJ2-3; D possibly corresponds to TRBD2 (6 bases). In germline, CDR1 is SGHVS, CDR2 FNYEAQ. The CDR3 is made up of 15 amino acids. V lost 3 bases and J lost 6, with 16 bases in between. CDR3 amino acids: CASSFWRDVRDTQYF. The CDR3 nucleotides are TGTGCCAGCAGCTTCTGGCGGGACGTCCGGGATACGCAGTATTTT.

The chain couples TRBV25-1 to TRBJ2-2; tentative D call: TRBD1 (6 bases). The germline gives CDR1 MGHDK, CDR2 SYGVNS. This CDR3 comprises 16 residues. Trimming shortened V by 1 base and J by 5 bases, and 14 bases separated the two germline ends. Here the CDR3 reads CASSELGALGTGELFF. The CDR3 coding sequence is TGTGCCAGCAGTGAATTGGGGGCCCTGGGTACCGGGGAGCTGTTTTTT.

This clone has a single count. This chain links TRBV7-9 with TRBJ1-3; 7 bases are a match to TRBD1. V lost 2 bases, J lost 2 bases, and 12 bases stayed unmatched. CDR1 is SEHNR, CDR2 FQNEAQ, per germline (reference sequence). This CDR3 is 18 amino acids long. In DNA form, the CDR3 reads TGTGCCAGCAGCTTAAAAATACAGGGGTCCTCGGCTGGAAACACCATATATTTT. Its translation: CASSLKIQGSSAGNTIYF. Looking up the rest from reference TRBV7-9 and TRBJ1-3 gives the full variable domain: DTGVSQNPRHKITKRGQNVTFRCDPISEHNRLYWYRQTLGQGPEFLTYFQNEAQLEKSRLLSDRFSAERPKGSFSTLEIQRTEQGDSAMYLCASSLKIQGSSAGNTIYFGEGSWLTVV.

The rearrangement links TRBV7-7 to TRBJ2-5; 8 bases match TRBD1. The CDR3 has 14 amino acids. V dropped 5 bases and J dropped 2; count of bases not matched to a gene: 4. The germline V gene has CDR1 SSHAT and CDR2 FNYEAQ (reference sequence). The DNA for the CDR3 is TGTGCCAGCAGCCTAGGGACAGGTCAAGAGACCCAGTACTTC. This gives the protein CASSLGTGQETQYF. Combining the CDR3 with reference TRBV7-7 and TRBJ2-5 gives the whole variable domain GAGVSQSPRYKVTKRGQDVTLRCDPISSHATLYWYQQALGQGPEFLTYFNYEAQPDKSGLPSDRFSAERPEGSISTLTIQRTEQRDSAMYRCASSLGTGQETQYFGPGTRLLVL.

This chain joins TRBV4-3 and TRBJ2-3; D is uncertain. V lost 1 base, J lost 2 bases, and 13 bases lay in between. This CDR3 has 16 amino acids. CDR1 is LGHNA, CDR2 YSLEER, per germline. In DNA, the CDR3 is TGCGCCAGCAGCCAAGGGTATAGTGGTTACACAGATACGCAGTATTTT. Its translation is CASSQGYSGYTDTQYF.

V usage is TRBV11-3 and J usage is TRBJ2-7; 8 bases are shared with TRBD1. J was trimmed by 2 bases and V by 6 bases; bases with no gene match: 3. CDR1 SGHNT and CDR2 YENEEA come from the germline V gene. This CDR3 region has 13 residues. CDR3 loop: CASRDRVAYEQYF. For the CDR3, the DNA is TGTGCCAGCAGGGACAGGGTTGCCTACGAGCAGTACTTC.

This clone has a handful of counts. This chain joins TRBV6-5 and TRBJ2-7; a possible D gene is TRBD1 (5 bases). Trimming pared 3 bases from V and 6 bases from J, leaving 15 bases between. The CDR3 is 14 amino acids. Germline V gene sequence: CDR1 MNHEY, CDR2 SVGAGI. DNA of the CDR3: TGTGCCAGCAGTTATAGCAGGGCTCGTATCGAGCAGTACTTC. It translates to CASSYSRARIEQYF.

This chain links TRBV18 with TRBJ2-6; 9 bases agree with TRBD1. Trimming cost V 3 bases and J 1 base; bases outside gene matches: 4. Per the germline V gene, CDR1 is KGHSH and CDR2 is LQKENI. The CDR3 totals 17 residues. In DNA form, the CDR3 reads TGTGCCAGCTCACCCCCGGGACAGGGATCTGGGGCCAACGTCCTGACTTTC. As protein: CASSPPGQGSGANVLTF. The full variable domain, with the rest looked up from reference TRBV18 and TRBJ2-6, is NAGVMQNPRHLVRRRGQEARLRCSPMKGHSHVYWYRQLPEEGLKFMVYLQKENIIDESGMPKERFSAEFPKEGPSILRIQQVVRGDSAAYFCASSPPGQGSGANVLTFGAGSRLTVL.

This chain links TRBV11-2 with TRBJ2-1; 7 nucleotides align to TRBD1. The CDR3 runs to 15 residues. Unmatched junction bases numbered 4, after V lost 5 bases and J lost 0 bases. Germline CDR1 is SGHAT and CDR2 is FQNNGV. CDR3 region: CASSVGQFSYNEQFF. The CDR3 DNA reads TGTGCCAGCAGCGTGGGACAGTTCTCCTACAATGAGCAGTTCTTC.

About this clone itself: The sample has other DNA sequences that encode this CDR3 too. The chain employs TRBV6-5 and TRBJ2-2; D may be TRBD2 (6 bases). Germline CDR1 reads MNHEY; CDR2 reads SVGAGI. The CDR3 totals 15 residues. V shed 7 bases and J shed 7 bases, with 19 bases lying between them. CDR3 bases: TGTGCCAGCACGGAAGGAACTAGCTTCGTCGGGGAGCTGTTTTTT. Amino acids: CASTEGTSFVGELFF.

V is TRBV28 and J is TRBJ2-3, with a weak D call TRBD2 (6 bases). Germline assignment: CDR1 MDHEN and CDR2 SYDVKM. This CDR3 is 16 amino acids long. The V end lost 6 bases, the J end lost 3 bases, and 19 bases lay between the germline ends. CDR3 in DNA: TGTGCCAGCAGCTCGGGACGTCGGAGGGCGACAGATACGCAGTATTTT. Encoded protein: CASSSGRRRATDTQYF.

CDR3 sequence (DNA): TGTGCCTGGAGTGGGGGCTATAGCAATCAGCCCCAGCATTTT. This gives the protein CAWSGGYSNQPQHF. The chain uses TRBV30 and TRBJ1-5; weak D call: TRBD1 (5 bases). The CDR3 contains 14 residues. Trimming left V 1 base short and J 0 bases short, with 7 bases between. The V gene's germline CDR1 is GTSNPN and CDR2 SVGIG (reference sequence).

The genes are TRBV27 and TRBJ1-1; 7 nucleotides agree with TRBD1. In germline, CDR1 is MNHEY, CDR2 SMNVEV (reference sequence). V lost 5 bases and J lost 6; bases outside the gene matches: 3. The CDR3 is 12 amino acids. The CDR3 loop reads CASSRQGAEAFF. CDR3 nucleotides: TGTGCCAGCAGTAGACAGGGTGCTGAAGCTTTCTTT.

The chain uses TRBV7-8 and TRBJ1-1; 9 bases map to TRBD1. CDR3 length: 12 amino acids. Per germline, CDR1 SGHVS and CDR2 FQNEAQ. J gave up 12 bases and V 3 bases, and 5 bases lay outside the gene matches. The CDR3 protein is CASSLTGGKTFF. CDR3 sequence (DNA): TGTGCCAGCAGCTTGACAGGGGGGAAAACTTTCTTT.

The chain employs TRBV4-1 and TRBJ2-5, with 9 bases fitting TRBD2. Per germline, CDR1 MGHRA and CDR2 YSYEKL. The junction had 10 bases not matched to a gene; V was cut back by 0 bases and J by 5 bases. The length of the CDR3 is 17 residues. In DNA form, the CDR3 reads TGCGCCAGCAGCCAAGAATTGGCGGGAGGGCCAGGGGAGACCCAGTACTTC. Amino acid sequence: CASSQELAGGPGETQYF.

This clone has a handful of counts. This chain joins TRBV5-1 and TRBJ1-1; a weak D match, TRBD1 (5 bases). The CDR3 length is 15 residues. V was trimmed by 6 bases and J by 4 bases, leaving 19 bases between them. Per germline, CDR1 SGHRS and CDR2 YFSETQ. CDR3 DNA: TGCGCCAGCAACACAGGTCACGGAGTTAGCACTGAAGCTTTCTTT. Its translation is CASNTGHGVSTEAFF.

The rearrangement joins TRBV27 to TRBJ2-6; D might be TRBD1 (7 bases). CDR1 is MNHEY and CDR2 is SMNVEV in the germline V gene (reference sequence). The V end lost 3 bases, the J end lost 1 base, and 13 bases lay between the germline ends. The CDR3 totals 17 residues. The CDR3 DNA sequence: TGTGCCAGCAGTTTCATCCCAGGGGGGTCTGGGGCCAACGTCCTGACTTTC. Its translation is CASSFIPGGSGANVLTF.

The chain couples TRBV5-1 to TRBJ1-3; D might be TRBD1 (5 bases). The V gene's germline CDR1 is SGHRS and CDR2 YFSETQ. CDR3 length equals 14 residues. The V end lost 4 bases, the J end lost 1 base, and 9 bases lay between the germline ends. CDR3 in amino acids: CASSGGGSGNTIYF. DNA for the CDR3: TGCGCCAGCAGCGGCGGGGGTTCTGGAAACACCATATATTTT.

V gene TRBV11-2 combines with J gene TRBJ1-2; D gene unclear. V lost 5 bases, J lost 1 base, and 17 bases lay in between. This CDR3 has 16 residues. Germline CDR1 reads SGHAT; CDR2 reads FQNNGV. CDR3 loop: CASSRLTANLNYGYTF. The DNA for the CDR3 is TGTGCCAGCAGCCGACTAACAGCGAACCTTAACTATGGCTACACCTTC.

This sequence joins TRBV29-1 and TRBJ1-2; 12 nucleotides match TRBD1. The CDR3 sequence is 17 residues long. Germline assignment: CDR1 SQVTM and CDR2 ANQGSEA. The V and J ends lost 1 base and 3 bases, in that order; junction bases with no gene match: 9. Written as DNA, the CDR3 is TGCAGCGTTGAAGTCGGGACAGGGGGCGTCTTGGACTATGGCTACACCTTC. Residues: CSVEVGTGGVLDYGYTF.

This chain uses TRBV4-1 with TRBJ1-2, with 8 nucleotides matching TRBD1. The CDR3 has 14 amino acids. Germline CDR1 MGHRA, CDR2 YSYEKL. Trimming took 3 bases from V and 4 from J; bases not matched to a gene: 4. The CDR3 DNA follows: TGCGCCAGCAGCCAGGGACAGGCCCTCTATGGCTACACCTTC. Protein: CASSQGQALYGYTF.

This clone occurred once. The gene calls are TRBV20-1 and TRBJ2-5; 7 bases fit TRBD2. CDR3 size: 11 residues. Germline V lookup: CDR1 DFQATT, CDR2 SNEGSKA (reference sequence). Written as DNA, the CDR3 is TGCAGCTGGGGGGGCCAAGAGACCCAGTACTTC. Translation: CSWGGQETQYF.

The CDR3 DNA follows: TGCGCCAGCAGCGGGCGACAGGGAACCCCTGAAGCTTTCTTT. Its protein product is CASSGRQGTPEAFF. The J gene is TRBJ1-1, the V gene TRBV4-1; 7 bases fit TRBD1. V lost 5 bases and J lost 6; bases outside the gene matches: 9. The CDR3 runs to 14 residues. Germline CDR1 MGHRA, CDR2 YSYEKL.

The chain combines TRBV1 with TRBJ1-4. TRBV1 is a listed pseudogene. CDR3 length: 16 residues. The CDR3 loop reads CTSSPKSATEGEKLFF. CDR3 coding DNA: TGCACCAGCAGCCCGAAATCCGCCACCGAGGGTGAAAAACTGTTTTTT.